Each of the 28 T cell receptor beta chains below was sequenced from the same sample in a study of blood T cell repertoires in COVID-19. TCRdb's table, derived via immunoSEQ multiplex PCR, lists solely in-frame clones and lacks some. The sample records over 20,000 clones, roughly 74% being singletons. The sequenced sample was peripheral blood. Receptors originate from a middle-aged man with COVID-19, enrolled during active disease.

The chain is built from TRBV13 and TRBJ2-5; D may be TRBD2 (5 bases). CDR1 PRHDT and CDR2 FYEKMQ come from the germline V gene (reference sequence). Trimming stripped 5 bases from V and 1 base from J, with 11 bases between. The CDR3 is 14 residues long. The CDR3 DNA is TGTGCCAGCAGCCCACTAGGAGCCCAAGAGACCCAGTACTTC. This codes for CASSPLGAQETQYF.

On this clone itself: Other DNA sequences of this sample code for an identical CDR3. The chain couples TRBV7-9 to TRBJ2-5, with a weak D call TRBD1 (6 bases). Trimming left V 6 bases short and J 7 bases short, with 18 bases between. CDR1 and CDR2 (germline): SEHNR, FQNEAQ (reference sequence). The CDR3 contains 14 residues. CDR3: CASRATGQLATQYF. CDR3 DNA: TGTGCCAGCAGGGCGACAGGTCAACTTGCGACCCAGTACTTC.

The rearrangement joins TRBV19 to TRBJ2-7; weak D call: TRBD2 (6 bases). V gave up 10 bases and J gave up 0 bases, with 16 bases separating them. This CDR3 region has 14 residues. Germline V gene data show CDR1 as LNHDA and CDR2 as SQIVND (reference sequence). In DNA form, the CDR3 reads TGTGCCACCGGAAGTGGCGGGGACTCCTACGAGCAGTACTTC. This encodes CATGSGGDSYEQYF.

This clone has only one observation. This chain uses TRBV12-3 or TRBV12-4 with TRBJ2-3; D gene uncertain. Trimming removed 6 bases at V and 0 bases at J, with 4 bases between. The CDR3 runs to 12 residues. The CDR3 coding sequence is TGTGCCAGCAGCCTTAGCACAGATACGCAGTATTTT. The encoded protein is CASSLSTDTQYF.

The gene calls are TRBV7-3 and TRBJ1-1, with D hard to call. V dropped 5 bases and J dropped 0 bases, with 13 bases sitting between them. This CDR3 region has 15 residues. The V gene's germline CDR1 is SGHTA and CDR2 FQGTGA. The DNA of the CDR3 is TGTGCCAGCAGCCCAGGTGGGCACTTGAACACTGAAGCTTTCTTT. This gives the protein CASSPGGHLNTEAFF.

As DNA, the CDR3 is TGTGCCAGCAGTCCGGATGTTCAGGGTGGCGCTGGAAACACCATATATTTT. Translation gives CASSPDVQGGAGNTIYF. The chain carries TRBV6-6 and TRBJ1-3; a possible D gene is TRBD1 (5 bases). Trimming took 5 bases from V and 2 from J, leaving 19 bases between them. Germline V gene data show CDR1 as MNHNY and CDR2 as SVGAGI (reference sequence). This CDR3 spans 17 amino acids.

The chain uses TRBV28 and TRBJ2-7; maybe TRBD2 (6 bases). The CDR3 contains 13 residues. With 2 bases removed from V and 5 bases from J, the gap between germline ends came to 10 bases. Germline V gives CDR1 MDHEN, CDR2 SYDVKM. The CDR3 spells CASSLISGDEQYF. DNA for the CDR3: TGTGCCAGCAGTTTAATTTCGGGGGACGAGCAGTACTTC.

This clone was counted once. The chain couples TRBV28 to TRBJ2-2; 11 positions agree with TRBD2. Germline V gives CDR1 MDHEN, CDR2 SYDVKM. Germline trimming cut 5 bases from V and 5 bases from J; bases unmatched to any gene: 7. There are 16 residues in the CDR3. CDR3 coding DNA: TGTGCCAGCAGTCTCGGCGGACTAGCGGGTACCGGGGAGCTGTTTTTT. It translates to CASSLGGLAGTGELFF.

This rearrangement joins TRBV6-5 to TRBJ1-6, with 10 bases aligning to TRBD1. The CDR3 sequence is 14 residues long. Trimming cost V 8 bases and J 8 bases; bases outside gene matches: 6. The germline V gene has CDR1 MNHEY and CDR2 SVGAGI. For the CDR3, the DNA is TGTGCCAGCTCCACCGGGACAGGGGATTCACCCCTCCACTTT. This sequence encodes CASSTGTGDSPLHF.

The chain uses TRBV11-2 and TRBJ2-5; D perhaps matches TRBD1 (6 bases). V lost 5 bases and J lost 5, with 18 bases in between. Germline CDR1 reads SGHAT; CDR2 reads FQNNGV. CDR3 size: 15 residues. This CDR3 reads CASSHRTVGGETQYF. The CDR3 nucleotides read TGTGCCAGCAGCCACCGGACAGTCGGTGGGGAGACCCAGTACTTC.

The chain employs TRBV6-5 and TRBJ1-1; 7 positions match TRBD1. Germline values: CDR1 MNHEY, CDR2 SVGAGI. The ends lost 10 bases at V and 0 bases at J; junction bases unmatched: 11. This CDR3 has 15 residues. The CDR3 DNA is TGTGCCACCCGACAGGGTCGAAGCATGAACACTGAAGCTTTCTTT. It translates to CATRQGRSMNTEAFF.

This clone was counted a single time. J is TRBJ2-7 and V is TRBV27; a possible D gene is TRBD2 (7 bases). The CDR3 length is 13 residues. Trimming left V 7 bases short and J 0 bases short, with 10 bases between. Germline V gives CDR1 MNHEY, CDR2 SMNVEV (reference sequence). The CDR3, as DNA: TGTGCCAGCATGGGGGGGGCCTCCTACGAGCAGTACTTC. Translated, it gives CASMGGASYEQYF.

The CDR3 region has the DNA TGTGCCAGTAGTCTTAGCGGGAGGGCAGGCGAGCAGTACTTC. It specifies CASSLSGRAGEQYF. The chain joins TRBV19 to TRBJ2-7; 11 nucleotides align to TRBD2. V gave up 5 bases and J gave up 6 bases; unmatched junction bases: 6. From germline, CDR1 is LNHDA and CDR2 SQIVND (reference sequence). This CDR3 spans 14 amino acids.

The rearrangement joins TRBV7-9 to TRBJ1-1; maybe TRBD1 (5 bases). CDR3 length: 15 residues. Germline loops: CDR1 SEHNR, CDR2 FQNEAQ (reference sequence). V dropped 5 bases and J dropped 5 bases, with 18 bases sitting between them. This CDR3 reads CASSRSWGDGTEAFF. The CDR3 nucleotides are TGTGCCAGCAGCCGGAGTTGGGGGGATGGGACTGAAGCTTTCTTT.

This chain links TRBV9 with TRBJ1-6, with unresolved D. Trimming removed 8 bases at V and 8 bases at J, with 11 bases between. Germline V gene sequence: CDR1 SGDLS, CDR2 YYNGEE. The CDR3 loop spans 12 amino acids. CDR3 sequence reads: CASKRGDSPLHF. The CDR3 nucleotides read TGTGCCAGTAAACGGGGTGATTCACCCCTCCACTTT.

This chain uses TRBV13 with TRBJ1-6; D possibly corresponds to TRBD1 (5 bases). V was trimmed by 0 bases and J by 10 bases, leaving 10 bases between them. CDR1 PRHDT and CDR2 FYEKMQ come from the germline V gene (reference sequence). The CDR3 is made up of 14 amino acids. CDR3 residues: CASSLGGQRSPLHF. DNA for the CDR3: TGTGCCAGCAGCTTAGGGGGGCAGAGATCACCCCTCCACTTT. The whole variable domain, filled in from reference TRBV13 and TRBJ1-6, reads AAGVIQSPRHLIKEKRETATLKCYPIPRHDTVYWYQQGPGQDPQFLISFYEKMQSDKGSIPDRFSAQQFSDYHSELNMSSLELGDSALYFCASSLGGQRSPLHFGNGTRLTVT.

The V call is TRBV18, the J call TRBJ2-7; 9 bases match TRBD1. V was pared by 3 bases and J by 5 bases, with 5 bases of the junction left unmatched. Germline CDR1 KGHSH, CDR2 LQKENI. The CDR3 is made up of 14 amino acids. In nucleotides, the CDR3 is TGTGCCAGCTCACCGCCCGACAGGGGGGACGAGCAGTACTTC. Protein sequence: CASSPPDRGDEQYF.

J is TRBJ2-7 and V is TRBV2, with TRBD1 identical over 11 bases. This CDR3 contains 15 residues. Per the germline V gene, CDR1 is SNHLY and CDR2 is FYNNEI. Trimming took 7 bases from V and 5 from J; bases not matched to a gene: 10. The CDR3 DNA follows: TGTGCCAGCACCCTAACCGGGACAGGGGGAAACGAGCAGTACTTC. This codes for CASTLTGTGGNEQYF. Full variable domain (rest looked up from reference TRBV2 and TRBJ2-7): EPEVTQTPSHQVTQMGQEVILRCVPISNHLYFYWYRQILGQKVEFLVSFYNNEISEKSEIFDDQFSVERPDGSNFTLKIRSTKLEDSAMYFCASTLTGTGGNEQYFGPGTRLTVT.

This clone was counted a few times. V is TRBV19 and J is TRBJ1-6, with D possibly TRBD1 on 6 matching bases. CDR3 length: 15 amino acids. Germline V gene data show CDR1 as LNHDA and CDR2 as SQIVND (reference sequence). V was cut by 4 bases and J by 0 bases, with 7 bases left in between. The CDR3 loop reads CASSKGHSYNSPLHF. CDR3 in DNA: TGTGCCAGTAGTAAGGGACACTCCTATAATTCACCCCTCCACTTT.

CDR3 in DNA: TGTGCCAGCAGCCCCCCGTGGGCGGAGGCGGGCGAGCAGTACTTC. Amino acid sequence: CASSPPWAEAGEQYF. The chain carries TRBV3-1 (or the pseudogene TRBV3-2) and TRBJ2-7, with a tentative D call TRBD2 (5 bases). V lost 4 bases and J 6 bases, leaving 19 bases between the germline ends. Germline CDR1 and CDR2: LGHDT and YNNKEL (reference sequence). This CDR3 comprises 15 residues.

V gene TRBV5-1 combines with J gene TRBJ1-4; a weak D match, TRBD1 (5 bases). V shed 0 bases and J shed 0 bases, with 21 bases lying between them. The germline gives CDR1 SGHRS, CDR2 YFSETQ. CDR3 length: 20 amino acids. This chain's CDR3 is CASSLEGGGSIRATNEKLFF. CDR3 in DNA: TGCGCCAGCAGCTTGGAAGGCGGGGGGTCAATCCGAGCAACTAATGAAAAACTGTTTTTT.

V gene TRBV5-1 combines with J gene TRBJ2-1, with D maybe TRBD2 (6 bases). This CDR3 contains 13 residues. The V gene's germline CDR1 is SGHRS and CDR2 YFSETQ. Trimming pared 4 bases from V and 8 bases from J, leaving 13 bases between. The CDR3 protein is CASSQSSADEQFF. The DNA of the CDR3 is TGCGCCAGCAGCCAATCTAGCGCCGATGAGCAGTTCTTC.

The gene calls are TRBV30 and TRBJ1-2; 10 bases align to TRBD1. This CDR3 has 16 residues. The V and J ends lost 2 bases and 7 bases, in that order; junction bases with no gene match: 13. Germline V gene lookup returns CDR1 GTSNPN and CDR2 SVGIG (reference sequence). The CDR3 reads CAWSFRTGGPVGGYTF. DNA of the CDR3: TGTGCCTGGAGTTTCCGGACAGGGGGACCAGTTGGTGGCTACACCTTC.

The gene calls are TRBV6-5 and TRBJ1-1, with a weak D call TRBD1 (6 bases). CDR1 MNHEY and CDR2 SVGAGI come from the germline V gene. V was shortened by 6 bases and J by 0 bases, with 14 bases between the two germline ends. There are 15 residues in the CDR3. The CDR3 loop reads CASRPGHSMNTEAFF. CDR3 coding DNA: TGTGCCAGCAGACCGGGACACAGTATGAACACTGAAGCTTTCTTT.

The V call is TRBV2, the J call TRBJ1-2, with a tentative D call TRBD1 (5 bases). The germline gives CDR1 SNHLY, CDR2 FYNNEI. V lost 4 bases, J lost 4 bases, and 16 bases lay in between. The CDR3 runs to 15 residues. As DNA, the CDR3 is TGTGCCAGCAGTGTTGTCGGGACTGCACCCTATGGCTACACCTTC. This gives the protein CASSVVGTAPYGYTF. Looking up the rest from reference TRBV2 and TRBJ1-2 gives the full variable domain: EPEVTQTPSHQVTQMGQEVILRCVPISNHLYFYWYRQILGQKVEFLVSFYNNEISEKSEIFDDQFSVERPDGSNFTLKIRSTKLEDSAMYFCASSVVGTAPYGYTFGSGTRLTVV.

The V and J genes are TRBV11-2 and TRBJ2-3, with TRBD1 as a possible D gene (6 bases). The CDR3 is made up of 16 amino acids. V lost 5 bases to trimming and J lost 4 bases, with 19 bases between them. Germline V gene lookup returns CDR1 SGHAT and CDR2 FQNNGV. CDR3: CASSAAVGAVADTQYF. The CDR3 bases are TGTGCCAGCAGCGCCGCGGTGGGGGCCGTGGCAGATACGCAGTATTTT.

The genes are TRBV7-8 and TRBJ1-3; D ambiguous. Germline V gene data show CDR1 as SGHVS and CDR2 as FQNEAQ. Trimming cost V 5 bases and J 0 bases, with 8 bases left between them. This CDR3 region has 14 residues. CDR3 DNA: TGTGCCAGCAGCCATGACAACTCTGGAAACACCATATATTTT. This translates into CASSHDNSGNTIYF.

The chain recombines TRBV12-3 or TRBV12-4 with TRBJ2-1; D is unclear. The CDR3 covers 13 residues. V was pared by 3 bases and J by 4 bases, with 7 bases between. The CDR3 protein is CASSFGQYNEQFF. The CDR3 DNA follows: TGTGCCAGCAGTTTTGGGCAGTACAATGAGCAGTTCTTC.